This entry is about one T cell receptor (beta chain). The time point: newly diagnosed GD, antithyroid drugs for less than 3 months. PBMC-derived RNA was used for the TCR library. This CDR3 spans 15 amino acids. The V gene lost 5 bases and the J gene lost 2 bases, with 18 bases spanning the gap. Germline CDR1 reads SQVTM; CDR2 reads ANQGSEA. Both iRepertoire HTBI primers and Arm-PCR of CDR3 regions were used to build the TCR beta libraries. One entry per CDR3 protein results from TCRdb running MiXCR on the multiplex PCR reads. In the table there are 250,000 to 400,000 distinct CDR3 sequences, 18% of which are singletons. This entry comes from a study of regulatory T cells in long-lasting Graves disease. Study as a whole: Graves' patients, diagnosed recently, had received antithyroid drugs under 3 months.

The chain couples TRBV29-1 to TRBJ1-2; D gene unclear. The sequence was collected from a female donor with Graves disease. Sequencing used peripheral blood mononuclear cells (PBMCs), obtained at new diagnosis, from a patient treated with antithyroid drugs. The CDR3 protein is CSVSSVSRVNYGYTF. CDR3 in DNA: TGCAGCGTTTCCTCCGTCTCGCGGGTGAACTATGGCTACACCTTC.